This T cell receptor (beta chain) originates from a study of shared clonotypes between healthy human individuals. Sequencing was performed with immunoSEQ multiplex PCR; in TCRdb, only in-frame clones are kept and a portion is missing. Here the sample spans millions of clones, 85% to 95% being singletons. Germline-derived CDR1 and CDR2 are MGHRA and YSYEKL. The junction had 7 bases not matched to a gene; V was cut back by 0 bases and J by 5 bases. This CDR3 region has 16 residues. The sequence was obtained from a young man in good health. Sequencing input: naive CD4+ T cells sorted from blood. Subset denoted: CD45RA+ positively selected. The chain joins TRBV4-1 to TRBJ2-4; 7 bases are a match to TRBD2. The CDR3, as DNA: TGCGCCAGCAGCCAAGATGCCGGGACTATGCAAAACATTCAGTACTTC. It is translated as CASSQDAGTMQNIQYF.